This TCR beta chain appears in the sequencing data of a study of blood T cell repertoires in COVID-19. Across the study: The samples span acute and convalescent COVID-19 from the United States, Italy and Spain. PBMCs, B-cell-depleted T cells, or T cells provided the cDNA or gDNA that made up the material.

The germline V gene encodes CDR1 SGDLS and CDR2 YYNGEE. With 2 bases clipped from V and 5 bases from J, the junction kept 6 bases outside the gene matches. This CDR3 region has 15 residues. Per the original methods: Scientists estimated how many nucleated cells there were by amplifying reference gene primers. TCRdb keeps only in-frame clones here, not all; method: immunoSEQ multiplex PCR. V, J and clone size are taken as reported in that table, and D and trimming were inferred from the DNA itself. Of 61,000 or so clones listed, 70% to 90% are singletons. This clonotype was obtained from a woman aged 80 or older with active COVID-19. The chain employs TRBV9 and TRBJ2-5; 10 bases fit TRBD1. Sequenced material: peripheral blood. In DNA form, the CDR3 reads TGTGCCAGCAGCGTGGGACAGGGGCCCTCGGAGACCCAGTACTTC. It is translated as CASSVGQGPSETQYF.